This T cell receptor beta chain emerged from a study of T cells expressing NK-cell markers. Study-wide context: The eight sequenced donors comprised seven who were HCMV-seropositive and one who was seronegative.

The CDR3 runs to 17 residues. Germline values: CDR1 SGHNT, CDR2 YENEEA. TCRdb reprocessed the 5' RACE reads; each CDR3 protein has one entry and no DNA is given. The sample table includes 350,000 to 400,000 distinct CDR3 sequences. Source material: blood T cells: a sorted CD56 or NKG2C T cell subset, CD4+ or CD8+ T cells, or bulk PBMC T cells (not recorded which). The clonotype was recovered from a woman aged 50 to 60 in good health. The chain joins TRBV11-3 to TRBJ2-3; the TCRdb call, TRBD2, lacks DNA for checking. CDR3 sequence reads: CASSLDWGLGRSTPQYF.